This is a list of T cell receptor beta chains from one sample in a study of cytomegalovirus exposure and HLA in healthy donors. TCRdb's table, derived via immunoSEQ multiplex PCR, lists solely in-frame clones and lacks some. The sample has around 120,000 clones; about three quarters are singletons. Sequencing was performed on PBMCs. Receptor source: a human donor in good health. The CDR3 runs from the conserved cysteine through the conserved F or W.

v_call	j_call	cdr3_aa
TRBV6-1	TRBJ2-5	CASSERLAGTLQETQYF
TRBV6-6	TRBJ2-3	CASSPGPYSSTDTQYF
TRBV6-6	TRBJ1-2	CASSYMWDSYGYTF
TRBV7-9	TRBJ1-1	CASSLLLLGRGQNEAFF
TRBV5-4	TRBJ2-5	CASNLFSGGETQYF
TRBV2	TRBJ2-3	CASSALRGGWDTQYF
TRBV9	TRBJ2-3	CASSVLAGGAKSTDTQYF
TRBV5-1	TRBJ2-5	CASSLGGGLGETQYF
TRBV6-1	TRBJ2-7	CASSEGTAMNTYEQYF
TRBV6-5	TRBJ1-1	CASSYTSRNTEAFF
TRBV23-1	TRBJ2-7	CASSQPRDTYEQYF
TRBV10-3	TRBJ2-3	CASGAGTDTQYF
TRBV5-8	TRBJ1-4	CASSLQRDRGRRHNEKLFF
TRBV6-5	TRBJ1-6	CASSDFTGGNSPLHF
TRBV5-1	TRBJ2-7	CASSWSGTGSHEQYF
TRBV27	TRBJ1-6	CASGWGGYNSPLHF
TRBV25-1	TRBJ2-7	CASTAAGGFNEQYF
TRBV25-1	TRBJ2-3	CASRSVADTQYF
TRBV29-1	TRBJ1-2	CSVGTGGYTF
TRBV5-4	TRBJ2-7	CASSSQGHEQYF
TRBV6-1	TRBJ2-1	CASSEWMDLQFF
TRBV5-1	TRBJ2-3	CASSLGDIPPDTQYF
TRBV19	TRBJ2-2	CASSPGVDKNTGELFF
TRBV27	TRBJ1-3	CASSQQGRDTIYF